The present T cell receptor beta chain was sequenced within a study of a mutant IDH1 vaccine in newly diagnosed glioma. Study background: Most patients had radiochemotherapy with temozolomide before enrollment; others had one alone.

This clone was counted once. The sample's time point: baseline, week 1 (first vaccination visit). Treatment indicated: pre-vaccination baseline after standard-of-care therapy. This table comes from immunoSEQ multiplex PCR, and its TCRdb copy is limited to in-frame clones, with some not included. This sample yields some 70,000 clones, of which approximately 79% are seen a single time; 7.5% to 9% belongs to the top ten. The CDR3 runs 13 residues. Germline lookup yields CDR1 SNHLY and CDR2 FYNNEI. V gave up 11 bases and J gave up 7 bases, with 18 bases separating them. This sample comprised PBMCs, obtained from a glioma patient treated with radiotherapy, temozolomide or both. V usage is TRBV2 and J usage is TRBJ1-5; the D gene is possibly TRBD1 (5 bases). This clonotype was sampled from a man aged 50 to 60 with glioma. This CDR3 reads CAGSGEPGQPQHF. CDR3 nucleotides: TGTGCCGGCTCTGGAGAACCAGGGCAGCCCCAGCATTTT.